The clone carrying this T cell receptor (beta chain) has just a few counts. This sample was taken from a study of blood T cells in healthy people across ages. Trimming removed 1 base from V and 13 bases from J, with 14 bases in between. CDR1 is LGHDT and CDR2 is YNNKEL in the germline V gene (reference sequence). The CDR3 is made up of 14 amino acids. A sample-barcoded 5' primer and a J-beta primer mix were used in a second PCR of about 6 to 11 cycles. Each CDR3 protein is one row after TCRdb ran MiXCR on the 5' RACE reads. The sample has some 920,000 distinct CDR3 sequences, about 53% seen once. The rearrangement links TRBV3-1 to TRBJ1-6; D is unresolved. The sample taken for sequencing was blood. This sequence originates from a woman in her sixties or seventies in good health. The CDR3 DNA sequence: TGTGCCAGCAGCCAAGGACATCCAAACCGTCCCCTCCACTTT. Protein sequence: CASSQGHPNRPLHF.